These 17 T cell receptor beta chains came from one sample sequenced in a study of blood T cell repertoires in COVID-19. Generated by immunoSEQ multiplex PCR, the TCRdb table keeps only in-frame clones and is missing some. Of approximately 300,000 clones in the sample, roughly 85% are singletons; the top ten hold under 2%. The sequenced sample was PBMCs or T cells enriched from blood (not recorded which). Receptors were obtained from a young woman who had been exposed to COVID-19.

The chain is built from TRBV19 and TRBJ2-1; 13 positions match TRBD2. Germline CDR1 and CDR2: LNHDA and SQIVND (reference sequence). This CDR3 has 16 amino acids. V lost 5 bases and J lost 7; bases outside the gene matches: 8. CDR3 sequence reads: CASSPRGLAGANEQFF. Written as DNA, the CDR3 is TGTGCCAGTAGTCCAAGAGGACTAGCGGGGGCTAATGAGCAGTTCTTC.

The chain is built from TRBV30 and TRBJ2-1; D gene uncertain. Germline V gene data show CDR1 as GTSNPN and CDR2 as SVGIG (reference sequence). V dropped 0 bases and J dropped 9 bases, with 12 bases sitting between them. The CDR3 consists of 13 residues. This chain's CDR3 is CAWSVSGGGEQFF. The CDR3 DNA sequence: TGTGCCTGGAGTGTATCCGGCGGCGGTGAGCAGTTCTTC.

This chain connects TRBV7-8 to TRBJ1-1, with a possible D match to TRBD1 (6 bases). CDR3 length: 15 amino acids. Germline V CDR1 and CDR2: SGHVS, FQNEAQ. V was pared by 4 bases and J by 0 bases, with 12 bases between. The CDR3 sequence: CASSSQGRMNTEAFF. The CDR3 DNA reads TGTGCCAGCAGCTCACAGGGTCGTATGAACACTGAAGCTTTCTTT.

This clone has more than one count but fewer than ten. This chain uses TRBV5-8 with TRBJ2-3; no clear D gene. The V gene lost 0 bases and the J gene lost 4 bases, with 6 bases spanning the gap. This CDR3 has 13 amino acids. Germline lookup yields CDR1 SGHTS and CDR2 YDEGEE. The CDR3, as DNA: TGTGCCAGCAGCTTGGACATTGCAGATACGCAGTATTTT. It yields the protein CASSLDIADTQYF.

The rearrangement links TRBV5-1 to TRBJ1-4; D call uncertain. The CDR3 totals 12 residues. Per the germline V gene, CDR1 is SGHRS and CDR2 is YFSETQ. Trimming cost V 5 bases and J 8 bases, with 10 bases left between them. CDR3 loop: CASSQSGEKLFF. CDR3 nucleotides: TGCGCCAGCAGTCAGTCCGGGGAAAAACTGTTTTTT.

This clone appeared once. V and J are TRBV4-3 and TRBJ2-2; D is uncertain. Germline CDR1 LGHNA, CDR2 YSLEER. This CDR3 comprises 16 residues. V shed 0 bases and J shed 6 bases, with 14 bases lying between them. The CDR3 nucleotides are TGCGCCAGCAGCCAAGAACCCCCTCCCCCGGCCGGGGAGCTGTTTTTT. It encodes CASSQEPPPPAGELFF.

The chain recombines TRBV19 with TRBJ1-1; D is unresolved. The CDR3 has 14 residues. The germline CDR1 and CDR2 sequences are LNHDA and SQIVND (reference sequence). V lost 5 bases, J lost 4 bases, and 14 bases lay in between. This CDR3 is CASSPRGGGTEAFF. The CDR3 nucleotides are TGTGCCAGTAGTCCTCGGGGAGGTGGCACTGAAGCTTTCTTT.

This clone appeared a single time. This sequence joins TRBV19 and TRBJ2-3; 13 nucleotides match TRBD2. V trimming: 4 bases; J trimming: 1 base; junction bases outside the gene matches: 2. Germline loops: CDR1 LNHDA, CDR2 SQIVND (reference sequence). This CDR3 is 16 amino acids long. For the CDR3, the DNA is TGTGCCAGTAGTAGACTAGCGGGGGGCCGCACAGATACGCAGTATTTT. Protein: CASSRLAGGRTDTQYF.

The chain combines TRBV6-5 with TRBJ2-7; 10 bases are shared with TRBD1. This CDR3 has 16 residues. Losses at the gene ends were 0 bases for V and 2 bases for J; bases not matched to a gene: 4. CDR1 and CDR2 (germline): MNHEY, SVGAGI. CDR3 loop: CASSYSDRGATYEQYF. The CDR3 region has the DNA TGTGCCAGCAGTTACTCGGACAGGGGGGCCACCTACGAGCAGTACTTC.

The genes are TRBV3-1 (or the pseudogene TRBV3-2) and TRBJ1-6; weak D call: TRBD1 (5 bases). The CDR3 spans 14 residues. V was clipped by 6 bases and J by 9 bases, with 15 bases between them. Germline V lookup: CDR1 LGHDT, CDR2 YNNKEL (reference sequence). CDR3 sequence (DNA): TGTGCCAGCAGGCAGGATCAGGGAAGTTCACCCCTCCACTTT. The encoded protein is CASRQDQGSSPLHF.

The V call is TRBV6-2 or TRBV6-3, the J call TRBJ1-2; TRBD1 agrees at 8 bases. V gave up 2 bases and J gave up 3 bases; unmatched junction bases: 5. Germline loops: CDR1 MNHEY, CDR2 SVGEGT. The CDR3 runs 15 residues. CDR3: CASSYGGQADYGYTF. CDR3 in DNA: TGTGCCAGCAGTTACGGGGGACAGGCGGACTATGGCTACACCTTC.

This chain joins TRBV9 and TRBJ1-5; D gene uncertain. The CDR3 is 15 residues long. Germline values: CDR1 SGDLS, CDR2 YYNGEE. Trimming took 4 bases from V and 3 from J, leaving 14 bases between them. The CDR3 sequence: CASSPDAGDNQPQHF. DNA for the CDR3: TGTGCCAGCAGCCCTGACGCCGGGGACAATCAGCCCCAGCATTTT.

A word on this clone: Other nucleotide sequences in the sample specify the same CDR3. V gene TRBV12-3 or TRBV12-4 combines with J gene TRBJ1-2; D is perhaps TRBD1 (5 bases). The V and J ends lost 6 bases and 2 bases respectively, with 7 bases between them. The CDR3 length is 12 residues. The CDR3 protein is CASSPGNYGYTF. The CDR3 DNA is TGTGCCAGCAGCCCAGGGAACTATGGCTACACCTTC.

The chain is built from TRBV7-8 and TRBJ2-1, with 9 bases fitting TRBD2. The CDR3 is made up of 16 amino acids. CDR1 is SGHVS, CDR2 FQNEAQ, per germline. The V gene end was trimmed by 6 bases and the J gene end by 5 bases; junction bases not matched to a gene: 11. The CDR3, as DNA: TGTGCCAGCAGGCGGGGGGGGGCAGGGTCCCACAATGAGCAGTTCTTC. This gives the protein CASRRGGAGSHNEQFF.

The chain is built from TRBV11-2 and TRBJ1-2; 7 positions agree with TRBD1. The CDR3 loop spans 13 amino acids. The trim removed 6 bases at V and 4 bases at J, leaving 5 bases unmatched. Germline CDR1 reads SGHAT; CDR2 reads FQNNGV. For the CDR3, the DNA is TGTGCCAGCAGGAAGACAGGGTCCTATGGCTACACCTTC. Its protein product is CASRKTGSYGYTF.

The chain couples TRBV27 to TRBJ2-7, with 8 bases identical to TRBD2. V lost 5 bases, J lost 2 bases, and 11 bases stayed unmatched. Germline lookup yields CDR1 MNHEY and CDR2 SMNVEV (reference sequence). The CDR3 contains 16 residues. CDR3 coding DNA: TGTGCCAGCAGTCAAGATAGCGGGAAACTTCCCTACGAGCAGTACTTC. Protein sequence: CASSQDSGKLPYEQYF.

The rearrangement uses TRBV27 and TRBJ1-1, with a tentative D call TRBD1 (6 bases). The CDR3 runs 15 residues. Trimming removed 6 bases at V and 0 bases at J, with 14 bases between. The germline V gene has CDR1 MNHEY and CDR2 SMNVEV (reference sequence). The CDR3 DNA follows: TGTGCCAGCAGACCGATTGACAGGATGAACACTGAAGCTTTCTTT. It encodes CASRPIDRMNTEAFF.